This T cell receptor (beta chain) was recovered during a study of blood T cell repertoires in COVID-19. On the study more broadly: The cDNA or gDNA used as material had been derived from T cells, B-cell-depleted T cells, or PBMCs.

Original processing methods: Reference gene primer amplification yielded estimated nucleated cell counts. Assay used: immunoSEQ multiplex PCR; TCRdb lists only in-frame clones, some missing. D and trimming were read from the DNA, whereas the V and J calls and clone size are those reported in that table. The table lists fewer than 110,000 clones, approximately 92% of them singletons. This TCR was recovered from a man aged 45 to 65 with active COVID-19. Sequencing was performed on peripheral blood.

The DNA of the CDR3 is TGCGCCAGCAGTCCGGAGGGAAGCACTGAAGCTTTCTTT. This sequence encodes CASSPEGSTEAFF. This rearrangement joins TRBV5-1 to TRBJ1-1; D is undetermined. Trimming took off 5 bases at V and 4 bases at J, with 12 bases between the two ends. Germline V gene data show CDR1 as SGHRS and CDR2 as YFSETQ. The length of the CDR3 is 13 residues.